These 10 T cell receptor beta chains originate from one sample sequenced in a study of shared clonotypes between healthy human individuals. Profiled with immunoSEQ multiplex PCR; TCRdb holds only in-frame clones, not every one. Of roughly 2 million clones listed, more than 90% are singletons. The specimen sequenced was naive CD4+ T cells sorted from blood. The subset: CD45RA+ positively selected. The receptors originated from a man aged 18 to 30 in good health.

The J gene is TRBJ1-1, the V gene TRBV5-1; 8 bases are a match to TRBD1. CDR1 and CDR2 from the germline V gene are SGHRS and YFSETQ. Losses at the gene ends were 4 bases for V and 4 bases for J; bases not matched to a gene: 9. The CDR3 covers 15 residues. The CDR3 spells CASSARTGYFTEAFF. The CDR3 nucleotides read TGCGCCAGCAGCGCTCGGACAGGGTATTTCACTGAAGCTTTCTTT.

CDR3 loop: CASSRTPGTGAHEQYF. The CDR3 nucleotides are TGTGCCAGCAGTCGGACTCCCGGGACAGGGGCCCACGAGCAGTACTTC. The chain is built from TRBV27 and TRBJ2-7; 10 nucleotides line up with TRBD1. V shed 5 bases, J shed 5 bases, and the junction held 12 bases outside the gene matches. Germline values: CDR1 MNHEY, CDR2 SMNVEV (reference sequence). This CDR3 contains 16 residues.

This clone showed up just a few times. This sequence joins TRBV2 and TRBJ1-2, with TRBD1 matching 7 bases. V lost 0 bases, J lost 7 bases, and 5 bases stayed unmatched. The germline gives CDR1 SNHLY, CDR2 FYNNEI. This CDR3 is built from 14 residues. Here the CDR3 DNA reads TGTGCCAGCAGTGAAGCTCAGGGGGTGCTTGGCTACACCTTC. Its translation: CASSEAQGVLGYTF.

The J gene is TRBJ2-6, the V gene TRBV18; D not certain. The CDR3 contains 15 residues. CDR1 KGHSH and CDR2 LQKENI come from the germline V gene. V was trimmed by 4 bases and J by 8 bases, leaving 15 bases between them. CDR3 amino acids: CASSLTTESTNVLTF. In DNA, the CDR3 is TGTGCCAGCTCACTTACAACGGAATCGACCAACGTCCTGACTTTC.

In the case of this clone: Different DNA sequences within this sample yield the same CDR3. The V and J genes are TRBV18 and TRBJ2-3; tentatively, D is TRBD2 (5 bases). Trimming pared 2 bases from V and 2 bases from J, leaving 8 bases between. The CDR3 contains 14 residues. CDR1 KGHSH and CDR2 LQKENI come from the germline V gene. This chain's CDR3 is CASSPGLDTDTQYF. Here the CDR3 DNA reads TGTGCCAGCTCACCAGGACTCGACACAGATACGCAGTATTTT.

The chain's CDR3 is CASSYSGGGAAGYTF. DNA of the CDR3: TGTGCCAGCAGTTACTCGGGCGGGGGCGCGGCCGGCTACACCTTC. J is TRBJ1-2 and V is TRBV6-5; D perhaps matches TRBD1 (6 bases). CDR3 length equals 15 residues. Germline lookup yields CDR1 MNHEY and CDR2 SVGAGI. Trimming pared 0 bases from V and 8 bases from J, leaving 16 bases between.

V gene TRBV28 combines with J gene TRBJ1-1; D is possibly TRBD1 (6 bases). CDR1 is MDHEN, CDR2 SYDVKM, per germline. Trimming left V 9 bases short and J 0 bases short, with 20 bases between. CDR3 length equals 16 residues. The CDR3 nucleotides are TGTGCCAGTTCCGTGCCCCAGGGGACCATGAACACTGAAGCTTTCTTT. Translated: CASSVPQGTMNTEAFF.

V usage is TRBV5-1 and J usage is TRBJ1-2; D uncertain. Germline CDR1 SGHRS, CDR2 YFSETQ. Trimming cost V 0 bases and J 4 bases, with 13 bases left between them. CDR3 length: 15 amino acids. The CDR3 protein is CASSLGAGGAYGYTF. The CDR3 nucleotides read TGCGCCAGCAGCTTGGGGGCAGGCGGCGCCTATGGCTACACCTTC.

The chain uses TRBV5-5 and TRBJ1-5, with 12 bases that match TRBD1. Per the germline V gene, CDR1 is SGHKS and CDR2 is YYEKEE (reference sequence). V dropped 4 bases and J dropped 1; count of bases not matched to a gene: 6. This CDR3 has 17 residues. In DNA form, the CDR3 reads TGTGCCAGCAGCCCCGGGACAGGGGGCATGAGCAATCAGCCCCAGCATTTT. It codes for CASSPGTGGMSNQPQHF.

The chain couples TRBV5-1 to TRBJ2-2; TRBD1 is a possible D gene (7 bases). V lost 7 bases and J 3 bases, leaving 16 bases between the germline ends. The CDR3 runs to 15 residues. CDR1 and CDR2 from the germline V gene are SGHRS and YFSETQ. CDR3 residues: CASGTGGTDTGELFF. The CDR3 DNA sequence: TGCGCCAGCGGAACTGGCGGGACAGACACCGGGGAGCTGTTTTTT.